One T cell receptor beta chain is described in this entry. V was cut by 6 bases and J by 0 bases, with 12 bases left in between. Looked up from germline, CDR1 is LNHDA and CDR2 is SQIVND (reference sequence). The CDR3 has 15 amino acids. The sample originates from a study of T cell responses to AZD1222 COVID-19 vaccine. The method was immunoSEQ multiplex PCR; TCRdb's version includes in-frame clones alone and lacks a portion of them. Of about 110,000 clones listed, about 90% were seen once; the top ten hold around 14%. The chain links TRBV19 to TRBJ1-5, with D hard to call. The source material was peripheral blood, sampled 28 days after the second AZD1222 dose. The receptor's source is an adult who received the AZD1222 COVID-19 vaccine. CDR3 DNA sequence: TGTGCCAGTAGCTTCGCGACATATAGCAATCAGCCCCAGCATTTT. Translation: CASSFATYSNQPQHF.